The text below deals with one T cell receptor (beta chain). The sample belongs to a study of blood T cell repertoires in COVID-19. Germline CDR1 SNHLY, CDR2 FYNNEI. The ends lost 5 bases at V and 5 bases at J; junction bases unmatched: 8. The CDR3 length is 14 residues. Sequencing used immunoSEQ multiplex PCR; TCRdb keeps in-frame clones, though not all of them. The repertoire holds 160,000 or so clones, with around 82% as singletons. The sample was PBMCs or T cells enriched from blood (not recorded which). This chain connects TRBV2 to TRBJ1-2; 7 bases agree with TRBD1. This sequence was found in a man aged 60-69 years who had recovered from COVID-19. The chain's CDR3 is CASSPAGTAYGYTF. The CDR3 bases are TGTGCCAGCAGTCCTGCCGGGACAGCATATGGCTACACCTTC.